This is a list of T cell receptor beta chains from one sample in a study of CD8 T cells in ankylosing spondylitis. TCRdb redid the calling of the 5' RACE reads with MiXCR, one entry per CDR3 protein. The sample lists more than 500,000 distinct CDR3 sequences, 5.3% occurring once. Sequencing was performed on blood, either unsorted or a sorted T cell fraction (not recorded which). The receptors shown here come from a male donor with ankylosing spondylitis. The CDR3 runs from the conserved cysteine through the conserved F or W. A D gene is named only where the DNA matches it firmly. Rows may omit the clone size; those that give it use once, few, many or a size class.

size: many; V: TRBV6-5; D: .; J: TRBJ2-3; CDR3: CASSYGDTQYF; DNA: TGTGCCAGCAGTTACGGGGATACGCAGTATTTT
size: many; V: TRBV20-1; D: TRBD2; J: TRBJ2-1; CDR3: CSARDLVGGSNEQFF; DNA: TGCAGTGCTAGAGATCTCGTGGGGGGGTCAAATGAGCAGTTCTTC
size: many; V: TRBV7-3; D: .; J: TRBJ1-2; CDR3: CASSLTGRQGISGYTF; DNA: TGTGCCAGCAGCTTAACGGGTCGGCAGGGAATAAGCGGCTACACCTTC
size: many; V: TRBV9; D: .; J: TRBJ2-3; CDR3: CASSAGNVRTDTQYF; DNA: TGTGCCAGCAGCGCAGGGAACGTGAGAACAGATACGCAGTATTTT
size: many; V: TRBV5-1; D: .; J: TRBJ1-1; CDR3: CASSLGNLNTEAFF; DNA: TGCGCCAGCAGCTTGGGGAATTTGAACACTGAAGCTTTCTTT
size: many; V: TRBV6-2/TRBV6-3; D: .; J: TRBJ2-2; CDR3: CASSPPMSSGNTGELFF; DNA: TGTGCCAGCAGTCCACCCATGAGTAGCGGTAACACCGGGGAGCTGTTTTTT
size: many; V: TRBV12-3/TRBV12-4; D: TRBD2; J: TRBJ2-3; CDR3: CASSTLAGGPWNTQYF; DNA: TGTGCCAGCAGTACACTAGCGGGGGGCCCGTGGAATACGCAGTATTTT
size: .; V: TRBV5-1; D: .; J: TRBJ2-7; CDR3: CASSPDRLEGEQYF; DNA: TGCGCCAGCAGCCCGGACAGGCTGGAGGGCGAGCAGTACTTC
size: .; V: TRBV9; D: .; J: TRBJ2-5; CDR3: CASSVGSGTLQMETQYF; DNA: TGTGCCAGCAGCGTTGGATCCGGGACACTGCAGATGGAGACCCAGTACTTC
size: many; V: TRBV20-1; D: .; J: TRBJ2-1; CDR3: CSARVFLDSTEFF; DNA: TGCAGTGCTAGAGTCTTCTTGGACTCGACCGAGTTCTTC
size: .; V: TRBV20-1; D: .; J: TRBJ2-1; CDR3: CSAYPGPHEQFF; DNA: TGCAGTGCTTACCCTGGGCCGCACGAGCAGTTCTTC
size: few; V: TRBV29-1; D: .; J: TRBJ2-5; CDR3: CSVEEFGDTKGETQYF; DNA: TGCAGCGTTGAAGAATTTGGGGATACAAAGGGGGAGACCCAGTACTTC
size: .; V: TRBV28; D: .; J: TRBJ1-6; CDR3: CASSSLGWGPYGSPLHF; DNA: TGTGCCAGCAGTTCGTTAGGATGGGGCCCTTACGGTTCACCCCTCCACTTT
size: .; V: TRBV6-2/TRBV6-3; D: TRBD2; J: TRBJ2-7; CDR3: CASSRGGRVGFSVYEQYF; DNA: TGTGCCAGCAGTCGGGGCGGGAGAGTCGGTTTCTCGGTTTACGAGCAGTACTTC
size: many; V: TRBV5-1; D: .; J: TRBJ2-5; CDR3: CASKGSTETQYF; DNA: TGCGCCAGCAAAGGCTCGACAGAGACCCAGTACTTC
size: many; V: TRBV20-1; D: .; J: TRBJ2-7; CDR3: CSARGSAGLPYEQYF; DNA: TGCAGTGCTAGAGGCTCGGCAGGGCTCCCCTACGAGCAGTACTTC
size: many; V: TRBV7-2; D: .; J: TRBJ1-1; CDR3: CASSFDSMNTEAFF; DNA: TGTGCCAGCAGCTTTGATAGCATGAACACTGAAGCTTTCTTT
size: many; V: TRBV5-1; D: .; J: TRBJ1-6; CDR3: CASSLTARGANSPLHF; DNA: TGCGCCAGCAGCTTAACTGCCCGAGGGGCCAATTCACCCCTCCACTTT
size: many; V: TRBV7-9; D: TRBD1; J: TRBJ1-2; CDR3: CASISRDRGPTNYGYTF; DNA: TGTGCCAGCATCTCCCGGGACAGGGGGCCTACTAACTATGGCTACACCTTC
size: many; V: TRBV11-2; D: .; J: TRBJ2-5; CDR3: CASSLDLQETQYF; DNA: TGTGCCAGCAGCTTAGACCTTCAAGAGACCCAGTACTTC
size: many; V: TRBV4-3; D: .; J: TRBJ2-2; CDR3: CASSQDLNTGELFF; DNA: TGCGCCAGCAGCCAAGACCTAAACACCGGGGAGCTGTTTTTT
size: many; V: TRBV7-2; D: TRBD1; J: TRBJ1-2; CDR3: CASSFRTGNYGYTF; DNA: TGTGCCAGCAGCTTCCGGACAGGCAACTATGGCTACACCTTC
size: many; V: TRBV11-2; D: .; J: TRBJ2-1; CDR3: CASSSPGLPIGEQFF; DNA: TGTGCCAGCAGCTCTCCGGGACTCCCAATCGGTGAGCAGTTCTTC
size: many; V: TRBV4-2; D: .; J: TRBJ1-1; CDR3: CASNRQGDTEAFF; DNA: TGTGCCAGCAACCGCCAGGGAGACACTGAAGCTTTCTTT
size: many; V: TRBV29-1; D: .; J: TRBJ1-2; CDR3: CSGGQPGYTF; DNA: TGCAGCGGCGGCCAGCCGGGCTACACCTTC
size: many; V: TRBV5-5; D: .; J: TRBJ2-3; CDR3: CASSQDPATQYF; DNA: TGTGCCAGCAGCCAGGACCCGGCCACGCAGTATTTT
size: many; V: TRBV4-3; D: .; J: TRBJ2-1; CDR3: CASSQETGTGYNEQFF; DNA: TGCGCCAGCAGCCAGGAAACCGGGACTGGGTACAATGAGCAGTTCTTC
size: many; V: TRBV4-3; D: TRBD2; J: TRBJ2-7; CDR3: CASSKSGGGSTYEQYF; DNA: TGCGCCAGCAGCAAAAGCGGGGGGGGGAGTACCTACGAGCAGTACTTC
size: .; V: TRBV4-1; D: .; J: TRBJ2-4; CDR3: CASSPEAALAKNIQYF; DNA: TGTGCCAGCAGCCCCGAGGCGGCCCTAGCCAAAAACATTCAGTACTTC
size: many; V: TRBV4-1; D: .; J: TRBJ1-6; CDR3: CAHSLTENSPLHF; DNA: TGCGCCCACAGCTTAACGGAGAATTCACCCCTCCACTTT
size: many; V: TRBV29-1; D: TRBD2; J: TRBJ2-5; CDR3: CSVPAGGYQETQYF; DNA: TGCAGCGTCCCGGCGGGAGGGTACCAAGAGACCCAGTACTTC
size: many; V: TRBV7-2; D: TRBD2; J: TRBJ2-2; CDR3: CASSLYGRPTGELFF; DNA: TGTGCCAGCAGCTTGTACGGGAGGCCCACCGGGGAGCTGTTTTTT
size: many; V: TRBV12-3/TRBV12-4; D: .; J: TRBJ2-1; CDR3: CASSHGGAYNEQFF; DNA: TGTGCCAGCAGTCACGGGGGAGCCTACAATGAGCAGTTCTTC
size: many; V: TRBV7-9; D: .; J: TRBJ1-1; CDR3: CASTQTVNTEAFF; DNA: TGTGCCAGCACCCAGACGGTGAACACTGAAGCTTTCTTT
size: .; V: TRBV4-2; D: .; J: TRBJ2-7; CDR3: CASSQGTRDTGYEQYF; DNA: TGTGCCAGCAGCCAAGGGACGCGGGACACGGGATACGAGCAGTACTTC
size: many; V: TRBV27; D: .; J: TRBJ1-2; CDR3: CASSPWGGRNYGYTF; DNA: TGTGCCAGCAGTCCCTGGGGGGGCAGAAACTATGGCTACACCTTC
size: many; V: TRBV5-1; D: .; J: TRBJ2-1; CDR3: CASSLDQAYNEQFF; DNA: TGCGCCAGCAGCTTGGACCAGGCCTACAATGAGCAGTTCTTC
size: few; V: TRBV25-1; D: TRBD2; J: TRBJ2-3; CDR3: CASSKRLAGGSDTQYF; DNA: TGTGCCAGCAGTAAACGACTAGCGGGAGGCTCAGATACGCAGTATTTT
size: .; V: TRBV6-2/TRBV6-3; D: .; J: TRBJ2-1; CDR3: CASSHRRPGSYNEQFF; DNA: TGTGCCAGCAGCCACAGGCGACCGGGGTCCTACAATGAGCAGTTCTTC
size: few; V: TRBV5-1; D: .; J: TRBJ1-4; CDR3: CASSFLGTTNEKLFF; DNA: TGCGCCAGCAGCTTCCTAGGAACCACTAATGAAAAACTGTTTTTT
size: few; V: TRBV6-2/TRBV6-3; D: .; J: TRBJ2-2; CDR3: CASKQGWNTGELFF; DNA: TGTGCCAGCAAGCAGGGATGGAACACCGGGGAGCTGTTTTTT
size: few; V: TRBV25-1; D: .; J: TRBJ2-5; CDR3: CASSEGRQLQETQYF; DNA: TGTGCCAGCAGTGAAGGTCGACAGCTCCAAGAGACCCAGTACTTC
size: few; V: TRBV10-3; D: .; J: TRBJ2-1; CDR3: CAISGGGSAYNEQFF; DNA: TGTGCCATCAGTGGGGGGGGCAGCGCCTACAATGAGCAGTTCTTC
size: many; V: TRBV28; D: TRBD1; J: TRBJ1-2; CDR3: CASSLYGQGASYGYTF; DNA: TGTGCCAGCAGTTTATACGGACAGGGGGCGTCCTATGGCTACACCTTC
size: many; V: TRBV6-5; D: TRBD1; J: TRBJ1-3; CDR3: CASSYSRGSGNTIYF; DNA: TGTGCCAGCAGTTATTCCAGGGGGTCTGGAAACACCATATATTTT
size: .; V: TRBV6-5; D: TRBD1; J: TRBJ2-7; CDR3: CASSYTTGVEQYF; DNA: TGTGCCAGCAGTTACACAACAGGGGTTGAGCAGTACTTC
size: many; V: TRBV11-2; D: .; J: TRBJ2-3; CDR3: CASSLQWGTDTQYF; DNA: TGTGCCAGCAGCCTCCAGTGGGGCACAGATACGCAGTATTTT
size: many; V: TRBV5-1; D: .; J: TRBJ2-5; CDR3: CASKPGFFETQYF; DNA: TGCGCCAGCAAACCTGGGTTCTTCGAGACCCAGTACTTC
size: .; V: TRBV2; D: .; J: TRBJ2-3; CDR3: CASSEWASDWTDTQYF; DNA: TGTGCCAGCAGTGAATGGGCTAGCGATTGGACAGATACGCAGTATTTT
size: many; V: TRBV12-3/TRBV12-4; D: .; J: TRBJ1-1; CDR3: CASSFAGEVAEAFF; DNA: TGTGCCAGCAGTTTTGCAGGGGAGGTCGCTGAAGCTTTCTTT
size: many; V: TRBV28; D: .; J: TRBJ2-5; CDR3: CASRLQGQETQYF; DNA: TGTGCCAGCAGGTTGCAGGGGCAAGAGACCCAGTACTTC
size: many; V: TRBV3-1; D: .; J: TRBJ2-1; CDR3: CASSQDPNAREQFF; DNA: TGTGCCAGCAGCCAAGACCCTAACGCCCGTGAGCAGTTCTTC
size: many; V: TRBV29-1; D: .; J: TRBJ1-1; CDR3: CSVANLGNTEAFF; DNA: TGCAGCGTTGCTAACCTAGGGAACACTGAAGCTTTCTTT